Each of the 27 T cell receptor beta chains below was sequenced from the same sample in a study of blood T cell repertoires in COVID-19. The data were produced by immunoSEQ multiplex PCR, yet TCRdb's version contains in-frame clones alone and is incomplete. This sample has approximately 100,000 clones; about 90% occur once, and the top ten carry 9.5% to 13%. The sample comprised peripheral blood. These receptors all stem from a woman aged 25 to 39 with acute or convalescent COVID-19.

The chain combines TRBV6-4 with TRBJ2-1; 7 bases map to TRBD2. CDR3 length: 15 residues. Germline trimming cut 6 bases from V and 2 bases from J; bases unmatched to any gene: 7. Germline V gene data show CDR1 as MRHNA and CDR2 as SNTAGT. The CDR3 DNA is TGTGCCAGCAGGAGGGAGCGGGGCACCTACAATGAGCAGTTCTTC. Translated: CASRRERGTYNEQFF.

The gene calls are TRBV7-2 and TRBJ1-6; 8 bases match TRBD1. Germline V gene lookup returns CDR1 SGHTA and CDR2 FQGNSA. V shed 6 bases, J shed 10 bases, and the junction held 11 bases outside the gene matches. There are 15 residues in the CDR3. The CDR3 loop is CASRPTTGDGSPLHF. The DNA of the CDR3 is TGTGCCAGCAGACCAACGACAGGGGACGGGTCACCCCTCCACTTT. Full variable domain (missing parts from reference TRBV7-2 and TRBJ1-6): GAGVSQSPSNKVTEKGKDVELRCDPISGHTALYWYRQSLGQGLEFLIYFQGNSAPDKSGLPSDRFSAERTGGSVSTLTIQRTQQEDSAVYLCASRPTTGDGSPLHFGNGTRLTVT.

The count of this clone is one. This sequence joins TRBV30 and TRBJ2-7; 7 bases agree with TRBD2. CDR1 and CDR2 from the germline V gene are GTSNPN and SVGIG (reference sequence). The CDR3 extends over 14 amino acids. V dropped 3 bases and J dropped 0; count of bases not matched to a gene: 5. CDR3 DNA: TGTGCCTGGAGCTTCGGGGGGAGCTCCTACGAGCAGTACTTC. This translates into CAWSFGGSSYEQYF. Supplemented by reference TRBV30 and TRBJ2-7, the full variable domain reads SQTIHQWPATLVQPVGSPLSLECTVEGTSNPNLYWYRQAAGRGLQLLFYSVGIGQISSEVPQNLSASRPQDRQFILSSKKLLLSDSGFYLCAWSFGGSSYEQYFGPGTRLTVT.

The rearrangement links TRBV11-2 to TRBJ2-7, with 7 bases fitting TRBD1. After removal of 5 bases from V and 0 bases from J, the junction contained 7 bases not matched to a gene. CDR3 length equals 15 residues. Germline V gives CDR1 SGHAT, CDR2 FQNNGV. CDR3 nucleotide sequence: TGTGCCAGCAGCCTTAAGTGGGACAGCTCCTACGAGCAGTACTTC. Translation gives CASSLKWDSSYEQYF.

This clone was recorded only once. This chain connects TRBV27 to TRBJ2-7; D remains unclear. V lost 3 bases, J lost 2 bases, and 14 bases lay in between. Per the germline V gene, CDR1 is MNHEY and CDR2 is SMNVEV (reference sequence). The CDR3 covers 15 residues. CDR3 DNA: TGTGCCAGCAGTTTGTTTCAAGGTAGCCCCTACGAGCAGTACTTC. It yields the protein CASSLFQGSPYEQYF.

The chain joins TRBV12-3 or TRBV12-4 to TRBJ2-1, with D uncertain. The germline V and J ends were trimmed by 8 bases and 1 base, with 9 bases remaining between them. This CDR3 comprises 13 residues. The CDR3 DNA reads TGTGCCAGCGGGCAGACGTCCTACAATGAGCAGTTCTTC. As protein: CASGQTSYNEQFF.

This chain links TRBV5-1 with TRBJ2-3; 13 bases match TRBD2. Per the germline V gene, CDR1 is SGHRS and CDR2 is YFSETQ. The CDR3 has 15 amino acids. V shed 3 bases, J shed 5 bases, and the junction held 3 bases outside the gene matches. The CDR3 DNA reads TGCGCCAGCAGCTCGGGACTAGCGGGGCGAGATACGCAGTATTTT. Protein sequence: CASSSGLAGRDTQYF.

This chain connects TRBV28 to TRBJ1-5; possible D gene TRBD1, 6 bases. Trimming stripped 5 bases from V and 5 bases from J, with 16 bases between. CDR3 length: 15 amino acids. Germline lookup yields CDR1 MDHEN and CDR2 SYDVKM. CDR3 bases: TGTGCCAGCAGTACGGACAGCTTGGGCGATCAGCCCCAGCATTTT. Translated: CASSTDSLGDQPQHF.

The V call is TRBV19, the J call TRBJ2-2; D unclear. This CDR3 spans 17 amino acids. From germline, CDR1 is LNHDA and CDR2 SQIVND (reference sequence). Trimming left V 3 bases short and J 0 bases short, with 14 bases between. The CDR3 region is CASSIFWAGSNTGELFF. As DNA, the CDR3 is TGTGCCAGTAGTATTTTCTGGGCAGGATCGAACACCGGGGAGCTGTTTTTT.

The chain employs TRBV3-1 (or the pseudogene TRBV3-2) and TRBJ2-7; D is perhaps TRBD1 (7 bases). The germline gives CDR1 LGHDT, CDR2 YNNKEL (reference sequence). The CDR3 extends over 15 amino acids. V was clipped by 2 bases and J by 3 bases, with 14 bases between them. The chain's CDR3 is CASSQPGGQSYEQYF. The CDR3 nucleotides are TGTGCCAGCAGCCAACCCGGGGGACAGAGCTACGAGCAGTACTTC.

The chain carries TRBV7-6 and TRBJ2-2; D might be TRBD1 (6 bases). CDR1 SGHVS and CDR2 FNYEAQ come from the germline V gene. V gave up 3 bases and J gave up 3 bases, with 8 bases separating them. The CDR3 runs 14 residues. The CDR3: CASSFNRDTGELFF. CDR3 bases: TGTGCCAGCAGCTTCAACAGGGACACCGGGGAGCTGTTTTTT.

In this sample, this clone is medium-sized. V and J are TRBV2 and TRBJ1-5; perhaps TRBD1 as D (5 bases). Germline lookup yields CDR1 SNHLY and CDR2 FYNNEI. V shed 6 bases and J shed 4 bases, with 16 bases lying between them. The CDR3 extends over 15 amino acids. CDR3 sequence (DNA): TGTGCCAGCAGGGATTCGACAGTCGGGAATCAGCCCCAGCATTTT. The encoded protein is CASRDSTVGNQPQHF.

The chain employs TRBV9 and TRBJ1-4; D is unresolved. The germline CDR1 and CDR2 sequences are SGDLS and YYNGEE. Trimming removed 2 bases at V and 8 bases at J, with 16 bases between. This CDR3 spans 15 amino acids. The CDR3 DNA follows: TGTGCCAGCAGCGTTGGAACAGTCCCGGCGGAAAAACTGTTTTTT. Protein sequence: CASSVGTVPAEKLFF.

The CDR3: CATSREGRDGGHF. CDR3 DNA: TGTGCCACCAGCAGAGAGGGGAGAGACGGAGGGCATTTT. V usage is TRBV15 and J usage is TRBJ1-5; D is uncertain. The CDR3 sequence is 13 residues long. CDR1 is LNHNV, CDR2 YYDKDF, per germline (reference sequence). V was shortened by 0 bases and J by 15 bases, with 15 bases between the two germline ends.

The chain joins TRBV2 to TRBJ1-1; D uncertain. The germline V gene has CDR1 SNHLY and CDR2 FYNNEI. The CDR3 is 13 residues long. V lost 4 bases to trimming and J lost 10 bases, with 16 bases between them. The CDR3: CASSATAGIGAFF. The CDR3 DNA reads TGTGCCAGCAGTGCTACGGCCGGGATCGGAGCTTTCTTT.

V usage is TRBV7-9 and J usage is TRBJ2-7; 12 bases match TRBD1. Trimming cost V 3 bases and J 2 bases; bases outside gene matches: 14. Germline CDR1 and CDR2: SEHNR and FQNEAQ (reference sequence). The CDR3 loop spans 19 amino acids. The CDR3 nucleotides are TGTGCCAGCAGCTTCCTACTGGGACAGGGGGCCAAGAATGCCTACGAGCAGTACTTC. Translation: CASSFLLGQGAKNAYEQYF.

The gene calls are TRBV19 and TRBJ2-6; tentatively, D is TRBD1 (5 bases). The V end lost 8 bases, the J end lost 0 bases, and 11 bases lay between the germline ends. There are 15 residues in the CDR3. Germline V gives CDR1 LNHDA, CDR2 SQIVND (reference sequence). The DNA for the CDR3 is TGTGCCAGTTCACGGACAACCTCTGGGGCCAACGTCCTGACTTTC. Translated, it gives CASSRTTSGANVLTF.

The chain employs TRBV3-1 (or the pseudogene TRBV3-2) and TRBJ2-7; 9 bases are a match to TRBD1. The trim removed 0 bases at V and 2 bases at J, leaving 5 bases unmatched. The germline gives CDR1 LGHDT, CDR2 YNNKEL (reference sequence). The CDR3 contains 16 residues. CDR3 in DNA: TGTGCCAGCAGCCAAGATTCCGGGACAGGGACCTACGAGCAGTACTTC. This sequence encodes CASSQDSGTGTYEQYF.

The rearrangement links TRBV19 to TRBJ1-5, with unresolved D. V was pared by 1 base and J by 4 bases, with 8 bases between. From germline, CDR1 is LNHDA and CDR2 SQIVND (reference sequence). This CDR3 comprises 14 residues. This CDR3 reads CASSIVRGNQPQHF. DNA for the CDR3: TGTGCCAGTAGTATAGTTAGAGGAAATCAGCCCCAGCATTTT. The variable domain in full, completed from reference TRBV19 and TRBJ1-5, reads DGGITQSPKYLFRKEGQNVTLSCEQNLNHDAMYWYRQDPGQGLRLIYYSQIVNDFQKGDIAEGYSVSREKKESFPLTVTSAQKNPTAFYLCASSIVRGNQPQHFGDGTRLSIL.

This clone was recorded once. J is TRBJ1-1 and V is TRBV7-9; D is uncertain. Trimming cost V 2 bases and J 5 bases, with 9 bases left between them. The germline V gene encodes CDR1 SEHNR and CDR2 FQNEAQ (reference sequence). There are 13 residues in the CDR3. Here the CDR3 DNA reads TGTGCCAGCAGCTTATTGACGGGAACTGAAGCTTTCTTT. Its translation is CASSLLTGTEAFF. Looking up the rest from reference TRBV7-9 and TRBJ1-1 gives the full variable domain: DTGVSQNPRHKITKRGQNVTFRCDPISEHNRLYWYRQTLGQGPEFLTYFQNEAQLEKSRLLSDRFSAERPKGSFSTLEIQRTEQGDSAMYLCASSLLTGTEAFFGQGTRLTVV.

The genes are TRBV19 and TRBJ2-7, with TRBD1 matching over 7 bases. Germline V lookup: CDR1 LNHDA, CDR2 SQIVND (reference sequence). J lost 0 bases, V lost 1 base, and 6 bases had no gene match. The CDR3 is made up of 16 amino acids. The CDR3, as DNA: TGTGCCAGTAGTATAGCCGTGACAGGGCCCTCCTACGAGCAGTACTTC. Translated: CASSIAVTGPSYEQYF. The complete variable domain, with remaining parts taken from reference TRBV19 and TRBJ2-7, reads DGGITQSPKYLFRKEGQNVTLSCEQNLNHDAMYWYRQDPGQGLRLIYYSQIVNDFQKGDIAEGYSVSREKKESFPLTVTSAQKNPTAFYLCASSIAVTGPSYEQYFGPGTRLTVT.

The rearrangement joins TRBV5-4 to TRBJ2-7; 9 nucleotides agree with TRBD1. The CDR3 sequence is 15 residues long. Unmatched junction bases numbered 7, after V lost 4 bases and J lost 2 bases. The germline gives CDR1 SGHNT, CDR2 YYREEE (reference sequence). CDR3: CASSHGQGPTYEQYF. For the CDR3, the DNA is TGTGCCAGCAGCCACGGACAGGGGCCCACCTACGAGCAGTACTTC.

V and J are TRBV14 and TRBJ1-2; TRBD1 agrees at 8 bases. Germline CDR1 and CDR2: SGHDN and FVKESK. J was trimmed by 4 bases and V by 0 bases; bases with no gene match: 7. The CDR3 spans 16 residues. CDR3 coding DNA: TGTGCCAGCAGCCAAGATTTCGGACAGGGTGTCTATGGCTACACCTTC. Translating gives CASSQDFGQGVYGYTF.

The rearrangement joins TRBV2 to TRBJ2-5, with D possibly TRBD1 on 6 matching bases. The V end lost 6 bases, the J end lost 2 bases, and 13 bases lay between the germline ends. The CDR3 runs 14 residues. Germline loops: CDR1 SNHLY, CDR2 FYNNEI. In DNA, the CDR3 is TGTGCCAGCAGCCTAGATAGGGGGCAAGAGACCCAGTACTTC. Translating it yields CASSLDRGQETQYF.

V and J are TRBV19 and TRBJ1-4, with D tentatively TRBD1 (5 bases). Germline V gene sequence: CDR1 LNHDA, CDR2 SQIVND (reference sequence). The V end lost 9 bases, the J end lost 4 bases, and 18 bases lay between the germline ends. The CDR3 sequence is 15 residues long. The DNA of the CDR3 is TGTGCCAGGACTTTTATTTCAGGGAATAATGAAAAACTGTTTTTT. It encodes CARTFISGNNEKLFF.

The rearrangement links TRBV5-1 to TRBJ2-3, with 10 nucleotides matching TRBD2. Germline loops: CDR1 SGHRS, CDR2 YFSETQ. Trimming removed 2 bases from V and 3 bases from J; junction bases left unmatched: 6. The CDR3 is made up of 16 amino acids. CDR3 region: CASSFGSGGSTDTQYF. Here the CDR3 DNA reads TGCGCCAGCAGCTTCGGTAGCGGGGGGTCTACAGATACGCAGTATTTT.

This chain connects TRBV19 to TRBJ1-1; 12 bases line up with TRBD1. V lost 3 bases and J lost 4; bases outside the gene matches: 9. The CDR3 spans 17 residues. Germline V lookup: CDR1 LNHDA, CDR2 SQIVND (reference sequence). The DNA of the CDR3 is TGTGCCAGTAGTATGGGAGGGACAGGGGGCGGAGGCACTGAAGCTTTCTTT. Translated: CASSMGGTGGGGTEAFF.